These 10 T cell receptor beta chains originate from one sample sequenced in a study of blood T cell repertoires in COVID-19. Sequencing used immunoSEQ multiplex PCR; TCRdb keeps in-frame clones, though not all of them. The sample carries roughly 160,000 clones, approximately 74% recorded once. What was sequenced was peripheral blood. These receptors came from an elderly woman with acute or convalescent COVID-19.

The chain recombines TRBV18 with TRBJ2-1; 7 nucleotides align to TRBD2. CDR1 KGHSH and CDR2 LQKENI come from the germline V gene. The CDR3 spans 16 residues. Losses at the gene ends were 4 bases for V and 4 bases for J; bases not matched to a gene: 10. The CDR3 protein is CASSLLRAGPYNEQFF. The CDR3 DNA reads TGTGCCAGCTCACTTCTGCGAGCGGGGCCGTACAATGAGCAGTTCTTC.

The chain carries TRBV27 and TRBJ2-1, with 7 bases lining up with TRBD2. CDR1 and CDR2 (germline): MNHEY, SMNVEV (reference sequence). The CDR3 runs 17 residues. V was clipped by 0 bases and J by 0 bases; unmatched bases: 5. The CDR3 sequence is CASSLSRRESSYNEQFF. In DNA, the CDR3 is TGTGCCAGCAGTTTATCGCGGCGGGAGAGCTCCTACAATGAGCAGTTCTTC.

The chain has TRBV9 and TRBJ2-3, with D possibly matching TRBD2 (6 bases). This CDR3 has 14 residues. Trimming took 0 bases from V and 5 from J, leaving 10 bases between them. Looked up from germline, CDR1 is SGDLS and CDR2 is YYNGEE. CDR3 sequence reads: CASSVGGARDTQYF. CDR3 DNA sequence: TGTGCCAGCAGCGTAGGCGGGGCTAGAGATACGCAGTATTTT.

The chain combines TRBV6-2 or TRBV6-3 with TRBJ2-7; 9 bases are shared with TRBD2. This CDR3 region has 14 residues. CDR1 and CDR2 (germline): MNHEY, SVGEGT. Trimming cost V 6 bases and J 7 bases; bases outside gene matches: 10. CDR3 sequence: CASSFLAGEGEQYF. DNA of the CDR3: TGTGCCAGCAGCTTCTTAGCGGGAGAGGGTGAGCAGTACTTC.

The genes are TRBV28 and TRBJ1-2, with 11 bases lining up with TRBD1. V gave up 5 bases and J gave up 5 bases; unmatched junction bases: 10. CDR3 size: 16 residues. Per germline, CDR1 MDHEN and CDR2 SYDVKM. In nucleotides, the CDR3 is TGTGCCAGCAGTACCCGGACAGGGGGCGCTCGTTATGGCTACACCTTC. This sequence encodes CASSTRTGGARYGYTF.

This clone was counted a few times. The chain links TRBV6-1 to TRBJ1-1; the match to TRBD1 covers 7 bases. This CDR3 has 12 residues. Germline CDR1 and CDR2: MNHNS and SASEGT. The V and J ends lost 2 bases and 11 bases, in that order; junction bases with no gene match: 5. CDR3 DNA sequence: TGTGCCAGCAGTGAATCACAGGGGTTTGCTTTCTTT. This sequence encodes CASSESQGFAFF.

In its sample, this clone was seen once. J is TRBJ2-3 and V is TRBV27; 9 nucleotides align to TRBD2. V lost 6 bases and J lost 1; bases outside the gene matches: 2. Germline CDR1 and CDR2: MNHEY and SMNVEV (reference sequence). The CDR3 covers 14 residues. The CDR3, as DNA: TGTGCCAGCAGGGCTAGCGGGGGCACAGATACGCAGTATTTT. It encodes CASRASGGTDTQYF.

The gene calls are TRBV7-2 and TRBJ2-7; TRBD1 matches at 10 bases. CDR3 length: 14 amino acids. Germline V gives CDR1 SGHTA, CDR2 FQGNSA. With 5 bases clipped from V and 5 bases from J, the junction kept 6 bases outside the gene matches. The CDR3 is CASSLWTGGDEQYF. The CDR3 nucleotides read TGTGCCAGCAGCCTCTGGACAGGGGGAGACGAGCAGTACTTC.

The V gene is TRBV7-8, the J gene TRBJ2-1; TRBD2 matches at 12 bases. V dropped 1 base and J dropped 8; count of bases not matched to a gene: 3. The CDR3 totals 15 residues. Germline assignment: CDR1 SGHVS and CDR2 FQNEAQ. This CDR3 is CASSLVRLAGDEQFF. CDR3 DNA sequence: TGTGCCAGCAGCTTAGTTCGACTAGCGGGAGATGAGCAGTTCTTC.

The chain links TRBV6-5 to TRBJ2-7; TRBD2 matches at 16 bases. There are 15 residues in the CDR3. The germline V gene encodes CDR1 MNHEY and CDR2 SVGAGI. Unmatched junction bases numbered 6, after V lost 6 bases and J lost 7 bases. The CDR3 DNA sequence: TGTGCCAGCAGGACCGGGACTAGCGGGAGGGGGGAGCAGTACTTC. Translating it yields CASRTGTSGRGEQYF.